Reported below is one TCR beta chain. V lost 3 bases, J lost 6 bases, and 12 bases lay in between. The CDR3 has 13 residues. Germline V lookup: CDR1 SGDLS, CDR2 YYNGEE. In the original workflow: Estimated nucleated cell counts came from reference gene primer amplification. The table came from immunoSEQ multiplex PCR; TCRdb's copy has only in-frame clones and leaves some out. V, J and clone size are those of that table, while D and trimming were read from the DNA. The table has hundreds of thousands of clones, 88% seen once; the top ten hold approximately 7%. The sample comes from a study of blood T cell repertoires in COVID-19. Study details: The origin of the acute and convalescent COVID-19 samples was the United States, Italy and Spain. Sample material is recorded as cDNA or gDNA derived from T cells, B-cell-depleted T cells, or PBMCs.

Sequenced input: peripheral blood. This receptor was identified in a woman in her 30s who had recovered from COVID-19. The V call is TRBV9, the J call TRBJ1-1; a possible D gene is TRBD1 (6 bases). The CDR3 loop reads CASSGGGKAEAFF. The CDR3 DNA sequence: TGTGCCAGCAGCGGAGGGGGTAAGGCTGAAGCTTTCTTT. The full variable domain, its missing parts supplied by reference TRBV9 and TRBJ1-1, is DSGVTQTPKHLITATGQRVTLRCSPRSGDLSVYWYQQSLDQGLQFLIQYYNGEERAKGNILERFSAQQFPDLHSELNLSSLELGDSALYFCASSGGGKAEAFFGQGTRLTVV.